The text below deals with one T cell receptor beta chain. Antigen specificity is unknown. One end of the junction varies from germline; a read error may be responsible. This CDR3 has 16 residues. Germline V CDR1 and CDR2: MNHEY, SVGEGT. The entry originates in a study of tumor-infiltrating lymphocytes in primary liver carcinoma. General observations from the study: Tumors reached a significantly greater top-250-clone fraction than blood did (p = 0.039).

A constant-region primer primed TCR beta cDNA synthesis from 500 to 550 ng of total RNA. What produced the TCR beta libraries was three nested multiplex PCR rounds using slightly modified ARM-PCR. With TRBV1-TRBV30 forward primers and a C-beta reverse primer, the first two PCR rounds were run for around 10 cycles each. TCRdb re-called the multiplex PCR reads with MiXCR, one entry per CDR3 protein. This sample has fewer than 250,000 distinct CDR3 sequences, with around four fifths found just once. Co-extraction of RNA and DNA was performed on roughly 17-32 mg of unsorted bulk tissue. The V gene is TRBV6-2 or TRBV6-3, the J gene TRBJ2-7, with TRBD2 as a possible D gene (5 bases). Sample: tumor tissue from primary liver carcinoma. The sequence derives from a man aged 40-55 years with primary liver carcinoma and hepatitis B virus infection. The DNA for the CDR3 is TGTGCCAACAGTTATTCGAGTATCGACTATTCCTACGAGCAGTACTTC. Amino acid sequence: CANSYSSIDYSYEQYF.